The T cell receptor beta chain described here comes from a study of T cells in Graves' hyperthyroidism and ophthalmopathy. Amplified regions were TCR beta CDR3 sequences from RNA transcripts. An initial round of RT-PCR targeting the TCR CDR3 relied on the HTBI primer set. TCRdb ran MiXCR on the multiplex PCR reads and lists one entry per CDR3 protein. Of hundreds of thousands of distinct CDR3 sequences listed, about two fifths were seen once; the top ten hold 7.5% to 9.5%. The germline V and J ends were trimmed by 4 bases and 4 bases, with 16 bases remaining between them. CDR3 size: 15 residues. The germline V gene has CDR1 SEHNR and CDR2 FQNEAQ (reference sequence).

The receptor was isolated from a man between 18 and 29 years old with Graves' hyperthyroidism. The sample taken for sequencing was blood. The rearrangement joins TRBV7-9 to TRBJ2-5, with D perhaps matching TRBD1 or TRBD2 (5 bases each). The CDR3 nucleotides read TGTGCCAGCAGCTCCGCTATGACAGAGGGAGAGACCCAGTACTTC. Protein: CASSSAMTEGETQYF. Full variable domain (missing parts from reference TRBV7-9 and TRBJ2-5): DTGVSQNPRHKITKRGQNVTFRCDPISEHNRLYWYRQTLGQGPEFLTYFQNEAQLEKSRLLSDRFSAERPKGSFSTLEIQRTEQGDSAMYLCASSSAMTEGETQYFGPGTRLLVL.